Sequencing of this T cell receptor beta chain was carried out in a study of T-cell reconstitution after alpha-beta-depleted transplantation in children. Study results and limitations: Reportedly, only several hundred clones from non-depleted graft cells drove alpha-beta T-cell counts at about two months. Where some patients showed high TCRbeta diversity at day 60, it came from recipient T cells and thymic progenitors that had survived.

This sample's TCRbeta library carried unique molecular identifier barcodes. TCRdb used MiXCR to reprocess the PCR reads, holding one entry per CDR3 protein. This table holds a few hundred thousand distinct CDR3 sequences, approximately 7% found once. As to this clonotype: Antigen: not known. This could be a read error, since a much larger clone is one nucleotide away.

The specimen was PBMCs, collected before TCRalphabeta/CD19-depleted stem cell transplant. This clonotype was obtained from a boy aged 2 to 10 with acute lymphoblastic leukemia, due to receive a stem cell transplant.

The CDR3 DNA sequence: TGTGACAGCAGCTACTCGCACACAGATACGCAGTATTTT. Its translation: CDSSYSHTDTQYF. The chain carries TRBV7-8 and TRBJ2-3; no reliable D call. The CDR3 is made up of 13 amino acids. Per germline, CDR1 SGHVS and CDR2 FQNEAQ.